A selection of T cell receptor beta chains follows, all from one sample in a study of blood T cell repertoires in COVID-19. Only in-frame clones appear in the TCRdb table, and some are missing; sequencing was by immunoSEQ multiplex PCR. This table has some 230,000 clones, 86% appearing once. The sample was peripheral blood. Source of these receptors: a man aged 25-40 years who had recovered from COVID-19. Each CDR3 is given with its conserved first and last residue. A D gene is named only where the DNA matches it firmly. Size is omitted from some rows. Given values are once, few, many or a class for expanded clones.

CDR3 protein: CASSPHRGENEKLFF; CDR3 DNA: TGTGCCAGCAGCCCCCACAGGGGAGAAAATGAAAAACTGTTTTTT; D gene: TRBD1; V gene: TRBV11-2; J gene: TRBJ1-4; clone size: -
CDR3 protein: CSASHYRGNTEAFF; CDR3 DNA: TGCAGTGCTAGTCATTACAGGGGGAACACTGAAGCTTTCTTT; D gene: TRBD1; V gene: TRBV20-1; J gene: TRBJ1-1; clone size: -
CDR3 protein: CASSQYQGAGPTDTQYF; CDR3 DNA: TGCGCCAGCAGCCAATACCAGGGCGCAGGGCCCACAGATACGCAGTATTTT; D gene: -; V gene: TRBV4-1; J gene: TRBJ2-3; clone size: -
CDR3 protein: CASSLEGLETQYF; CDR3 DNA: TGTGCCAGCAGTTTAGAGGGTCTGGAGACCCAGTACTTC; D gene: -; V gene: TRBV28; J gene: TRBJ2-5; clone size: once
CDR3 protein: CASSFGDRGNEQFF; CDR3 DNA: TGTGCCAGCAGCTTTGGAGACAGGGGCAATGAGCAGTTCTTC; D gene: TRBD1; V gene: TRBV11-3; J gene: TRBJ2-1; clone size: -
CDR3 protein: CSVAHSTSGGPTDTQYF; CDR3 DNA: TGCAGCGTTGCCCATTCGACTAGCGGGGGGCCCACAGATACGCAGTATTTT; D gene: TRBD2; V gene: TRBV29-1; J gene: TRBJ2-3; clone size: -
CDR3 protein: CASSLAQGSYNEQFF; CDR3 DNA: TGCGCCAGCAGCTTGGCCCAGGGGTCTTACAATGAGCAGTTCTTC; D gene: -; V gene: TRBV5-1; J gene: TRBJ2-1; clone size: -
CDR3 protein: CASQVQALTEAFF; CDR3 DNA: TGTGCCAGCCAAGTACAGGCCCTCACTGAAGCTTTCTTT; D gene: -; V gene: TRBV11-2; J gene: TRBJ1-1; clone size: -
CDR3 protein: CASAKPEGLSIETQYF; CDR3 DNA: TGTGCCAGCGCAAAGCCGGAGGGACTAAGCATCGAGACCCAGTACTTC; D gene: TRBD2; V gene: TRBV3-1/TRBV3-2; J gene: TRBJ2-5; clone size: -
CDR3 protein: CASSFSEITEAFF; CDR3 DNA: TGCGCCAGCAGCTTTTCAGAAATCACTGAAGCTTTCTTT; D gene: -; V gene: TRBV5-1; J gene: TRBJ1-1; clone size: -
CDR3 protein: CASSRGAYSYNEQFF; CDR3 DNA: TGTGCCAGCAGCCGGGGGGCCTACTCCTACAATGAGCAGTTCTTC; D gene: -; V gene: TRBV6-5; J gene: TRBJ2-1; clone size: -
CDR3 protein: CASSSHDTHGQGGGYTF; CDR3 DNA: TGTGCCAGTAGTTCCCACGACACCCACGGACAGGGTGGTGGCTACACCTTC; D gene: TRBD1; V gene: TRBV19; J gene: TRBJ1-2; clone size: -
CDR3 protein: CASSLLAGTSYEQYF; CDR3 DNA: TGTGCCAGCAGCCTCTTAGCGGGGACCTCCTACGAGCAGTACTTC; D gene: -; V gene: TRBV12-1; J gene: TRBJ2-7; clone size: -
CDR3 protein: CSAHRGREAFF; CDR3 DNA: TGCAGTGCGCACAGGGGGCGAGAAGCTTTCTTT; D gene: TRBD1; V gene: TRBV20-1; J gene: TRBJ1-1; clone size: -
CDR3 protein: CASSSGQVNTEAFF; CDR3 DNA: TGTGCCAGCAGCTCTGGACAGGTGAACACTGAAGCTTTCTTT; D gene: TRBD1; V gene: TRBV7-8; J gene: TRBJ1-1; clone size: -
CDR3 protein: CASSRRQGTGELFF; CDR3 DNA: TGTGCCAGCAGCCGGAGACAGGGCACCGGGGAGCTGTTTTTT; D gene: TRBD1; V gene: TRBV11-3; J gene: TRBJ2-2; clone size: -
CDR3 protein: CAISVGQGISYEQYF; CDR3 DNA: TGTGCCATCAGTGTAGGACAGGGGATCTCCTACGAGCAGTACTTC; D gene: TRBD1; V gene: TRBV10-3; J gene: TRBJ2-7; clone size: few
CDR3 protein: CASRTTTGFNSPLHF; CDR3 DNA: TGCGCCAGCAGGACGACGACAGGGTTTAATTCACCCCTCCACTTT; D gene: TRBD1; V gene: TRBV4-3; J gene: TRBJ1-6; clone size: -
CDR3 protein: CASSKVRAGETDTQYF; CDR3 DNA: TGTGCCAGCAGCAAAGTACGAGCGGGGGAAACAGATACGCAGTATTTT; D gene: -; V gene: TRBV21-1; J gene: TRBJ2-3; clone size: -
CDR3 protein: CASGRQDSYEQYF; CDR3 DNA: TGTGCCAGCGGTAGACAGGACTCCTACGAGCAGTACTTC; D gene: -; V gene: TRBV6-6; J gene: TRBJ2-7; clone size: -
CDR3 protein: CASSEGGDEQFF; CDR3 DNA: TGTGCCAGCAGTGAAGGGGGGGATGAGCAGTTCTTC; D gene: -; V gene: TRBV2; J gene: TRBJ2-1; clone size: few
CDR3 protein: CASSWGTSPETQYF; CDR3 DNA: TGTGCCAGCAGCTGGGGGACTAGCCCGGAGACCCAGTACTTC; D gene: TRBD2; V gene: TRBV5-4; J gene: TRBJ2-5; clone size: -
CDR3 protein: CASSQVRGYEQYF; CDR3 DNA: TGTGCCAGCAGCCAAGTTAGGGGGTACGAGCAGTACTTC; D gene: -; V gene: TRBV4-2; J gene: TRBJ2-7; clone size: -
CDR3 protein: CASSLGGSGNTIYF; CDR3 DNA: TGTGCCAGCAGCCTCGGAGGCTCTGGAAACACCATATATTTT; D gene: -; V gene: TRBV6-5; J gene: TRBJ1-3; clone size: -
CDR3 protein: CASSYPDNFGETQYF; CDR3 DNA: TGTGCCAGCAGTTACCCGGACAATTTCGGAGAGACCCAGTACTTC; D gene: -; V gene: TRBV6-2/TRBV6-3; J gene: TRBJ2-5; clone size: -
CDR3 protein: CASSQEGRGTYEQYF; CDR3 DNA: TGTGCCAGCAGCCAAGAAGGGCGGGGGACCTACGAGCAGTACTTC; D gene: TRBD2; V gene: TRBV4-2; J gene: TRBJ2-7; clone size: once
CDR3 protein: CASSPRGGERTDTQYF; CDR3 DNA: TGTGCCAGCTCACCAAGGGGGGGCGAACGGACAGATACGCAGTATTTT; D gene: -; V gene: TRBV18; J gene: TRBJ2-3; clone size: -
CDR3 protein: CASSLEAQETQYF; CDR3 DNA: TGTGCCAGCAGCTTAGAAGCGCAAGAGACCCAGTACTTC; D gene: -; V gene: TRBV7-8; J gene: TRBJ2-5; clone size: -
CDR3 protein: CATSDPQGNEAFF; CDR3 DNA: TGTGCCACCAGTGACCCACAGGGAAATGAAGCTTTCTTT; D gene: -; V gene: TRBV24-1; J gene: TRBJ1-1; clone size: -
CDR3 protein: CASSYGWGLSYEQYF; CDR3 DNA: TGTGCCAGCAGTTATGGTTGGGGGCTTTCCTACGAGCAGTACTTC; D gene: -; V gene: TRBV6-5; J gene: TRBJ2-7; clone size: -
CDR3 protein: CASRWRTGGWTEAFF; CDR3 DNA: TGTGCCAGTAGATGGAGGACAGGGGGCTGGACTGAAGCTTTCTTT; D gene: TRBD1; V gene: TRBV19; J gene: TRBJ1-1; clone size: -
CDR3 protein: CASSYNSPTNEKLFF; CDR3 DNA: TGTGCCAGCAGCTACAACTCTCCAACTAATGAAAAACTGTTTTTT; D gene: -; V gene: TRBV6-5; J gene: TRBJ1-4; clone size: once
CDR3 protein: CASSQELDSYEQYF; CDR3 DNA: TGTGCCAGCAGCCAAGAGCTAGACTCCTACGAGCAGTACTTC; D gene: -; V gene: TRBV3-1/TRBV3-2; J gene: TRBJ2-7; clone size: -
CDR3 protein: CASSSTGSSYNSPLHF; CDR3 DNA: TGCGCCAGCAGCTCAACAGGGAGCTCCTATAATTCACCCCTCCACTTT; D gene: -; V gene: TRBV4-1; J gene: TRBJ1-6; clone size: -
CDR3 protein: CASSQALAGADTGELFF; CDR3 DNA: TGTGCCAGCAGCCAAGCGCTAGCGGGGGCCGACACCGGGGAGCTGTTTTTT; D gene: TRBD2; V gene: TRBV4-2; J gene: TRBJ2-2; clone size: few
CDR3 protein: CASSMDSDTYEQYF; CDR3 DNA: TGTGCCAGTAGTATGGACTCTGATACCTACGAGCAGTACTTC; D gene: -; V gene: TRBV19; J gene: TRBJ2-7; clone size: once
CDR3 protein: CASSLDTETDTQYF; CDR3 DNA: TGTGCCAGCAGCTTAGATACAGAGACAGATACGCAGTATTTT; D gene: -; V gene: TRBV11-3; J gene: TRBJ2-3; clone size: -
CDR3 protein: CASSETAGGLEEQYF; CDR3 DNA: TGTGCCAGCAGTGAGACAGCGGGGGGGCTGGAAGAGCAGTACTTC; D gene: TRBD2; V gene: TRBV6-4; J gene: TRBJ2-7; clone size: -
CDR3 protein: CASSRQGDQPQHF; CDR3 DNA: TGTGCCAGCAGTCGACAGGGCGATCAGCCCCAGCATTTT; D gene: TRBD1; V gene: TRBV6-5; J gene: TRBJ1-5; clone size: once
CDR3 protein: CASSSDRVRGYTF; CDR3 DNA: TGTGCCAGCAGCAGCGACAGGGTCAGGGGCTACACCTTC; D gene: TRBD1; V gene: TRBV5-6; J gene: TRBJ1-2; clone size: -
CDR3 protein: CASSRDRRQGVTDTQYF; CDR3 DNA: TGTGCCAGCAGCCGCGATAGAAGACAGGGGGTCACAGATACGCAGTATTTT; D gene: TRBD1; V gene: TRBV9; J gene: TRBJ2-3; clone size: -
CDR3 protein: CASSGLTAQETQYF; CDR3 DNA: TGTGCCAGCAGCGGACTGACGGCCCAAGAGACCCAGTACTTC; D gene: -; V gene: TRBV2; J gene: TRBJ2-5; clone size: -
CDR3 protein: CASSWGDTDTQYF; CDR3 DNA: TGTGCCAGTAGTTGGGGCGACACAGATACGCAGTATTTT; D gene: -; V gene: TRBV19; J gene: TRBJ2-3; clone size: once
CDR3 protein: CASSRSGTGTLSGNTIYF; CDR3 DNA: TGTGCCAGCAGCCGATCGGGGACAGGGACTCTCTCTGGAAACACCATATATTTT; D gene: TRBD1; V gene: TRBV7-8; J gene: TRBJ1-3; clone size: -
CDR3 protein: CASRGQGSSTEAFF; CDR3 DNA: TGTGCCAGCAGGGGACAGGGGTCTTCCACTGAAGCTTTCTTT; D gene: TRBD1; V gene: TRBV6-5; J gene: TRBJ1-1; clone size: -
CDR3 protein: CASAARDIQYF; CDR3 DNA: TGTGCTAGTGCTGCGAGGGACATTCAGTACTTC; D gene: -; V gene: TRBV12-5; J gene: TRBJ2-4; clone size: once
CDR3 protein: CASSSQGNSNQPQHF; CDR3 DNA: TGTGCCAGCAGTTCACAGGGAAATAGCAATCAGCCCCAGCATTTT; D gene: -; V gene: TRBV6-5; J gene: TRBJ1-5; clone size: -
CDR3 protein: CASSILNVATNEKLFF; CDR3 DNA: TGTGCCAGCAGCATACTTAATGTTGCAACTAATGAAAAACTGTTTTTT; D gene: -; V gene: TRBV7-9; J gene: TRBJ1-4; clone size: -
CDR3 protein: CASSPTENTEAFF; CDR3 DNA: TGTGCCAGCAGTCCTACAGAGAACACTGAAGCTTTCTTT; D gene: -; V gene: TRBV6-5; J gene: TRBJ1-1; clone size: -
CDR3 protein: CASSSGLAGGTQYF; CDR3 DNA: TGTGCCAGCAGCTCGGGACTAGCGGGTGGGACCCAGTACTTC; D gene: TRBD2; V gene: TRBV9; J gene: TRBJ2-5; clone size: -
CDR3 protein: CASSLAGTGFTDTQYF; CDR3 DNA: TGTGCCAGCAGCTTGGCCGGGACTGGGTTCACAGATACGCAGTATTTT; D gene: -; V gene: TRBV9; J gene: TRBJ2-3; clone size: -
CDR3 protein: CASSSPNSPSSEAFF; CDR3 DNA: TGTGCCAGCAGTTCCCCTAATTCTCCATCGAGCGAAGCTTTCTTT; D gene: -; V gene: TRBV28; J gene: TRBJ1-1; clone size: -
CDR3 protein: CASTRLIGLGSSYNSPLHF; CDR3 DNA: TGTGCCAGCACCCGTCTTATTGGACTTGGAAGCTCCTATAATTCACCCCTCCACTTT; D gene: -; V gene: TRBV27; J gene: TRBJ1-6; clone size: -